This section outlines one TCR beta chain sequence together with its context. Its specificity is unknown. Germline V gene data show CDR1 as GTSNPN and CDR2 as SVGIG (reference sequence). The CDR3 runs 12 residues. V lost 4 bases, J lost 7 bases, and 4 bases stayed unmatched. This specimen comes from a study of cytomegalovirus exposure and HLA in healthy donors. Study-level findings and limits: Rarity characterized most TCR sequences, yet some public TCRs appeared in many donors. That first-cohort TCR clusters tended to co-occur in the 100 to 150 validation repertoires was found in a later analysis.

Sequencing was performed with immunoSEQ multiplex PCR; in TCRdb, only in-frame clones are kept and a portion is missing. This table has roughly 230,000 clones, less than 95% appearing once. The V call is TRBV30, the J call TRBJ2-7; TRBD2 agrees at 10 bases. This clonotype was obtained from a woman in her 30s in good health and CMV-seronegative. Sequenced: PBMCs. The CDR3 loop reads CAWNLAGVEQYF. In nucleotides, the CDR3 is TGTGCCTGGAACCTAGCGGGAGTTGAGCAGTACTTC.